This T cell receptor (beta chain) came from a study of cytomegalovirus exposure and HLA in healthy donors. Study findings and constraints: What a later analysis reportedly showed was that an Asian-associated ancestry cluster had fewer N-insertions than the approximately 700-donor mean.

About this clone: Its cognate antigen is unknown.

The V gene's germline CDR1 is SQVTM and CDR2 ANQGSEA. The CDR3 has 11 amino acids. V lost 6 bases and J lost 8, with 10 bases in between. Use of 60 Vbeta and 13 Jbeta primers characterized the PCR. Sequencing used immunoSEQ multiplex PCR; TCRdb keeps in-frame clones, though not all of them. Of 110,000 or so clones listed, roughly 80% are singletons. The receptor's source is a middle-aged woman in good health and CMV-seropositive. Input material: PBMCs. J is TRBJ1-4 and V is TRBV29-1; D remains unclear. CDR3 DNA sequence: TGCAGCGTAGGCGGGAACGAAAAACTGTTTTTT. Translated, it gives CSVGGNEKLFF.